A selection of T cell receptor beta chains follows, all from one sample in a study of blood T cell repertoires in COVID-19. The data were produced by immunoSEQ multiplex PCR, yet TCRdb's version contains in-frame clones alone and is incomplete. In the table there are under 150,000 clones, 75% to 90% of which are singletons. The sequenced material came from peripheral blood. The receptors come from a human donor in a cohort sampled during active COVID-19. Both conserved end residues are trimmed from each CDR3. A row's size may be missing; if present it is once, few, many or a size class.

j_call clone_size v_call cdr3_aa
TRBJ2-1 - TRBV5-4 ASSLAYRSSYNEQF
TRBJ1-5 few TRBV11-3 ASSLGGANQPQH
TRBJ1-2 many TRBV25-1 ASSDSGDNYGYT
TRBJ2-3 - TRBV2 ASSEGTSPYTDTQY
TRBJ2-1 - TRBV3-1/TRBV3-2 ASSQDREGQNYNEQF
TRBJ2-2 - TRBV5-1 ASSLAAGELF
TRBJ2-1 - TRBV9 ASSVGPGGLERDNEQF
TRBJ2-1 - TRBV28 ASRHSSGNRSYNEQF
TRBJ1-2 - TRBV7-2 ASSHRGYGYT
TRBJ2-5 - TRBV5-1 ASRVLPGLAVQETQY
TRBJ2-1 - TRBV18 ATRGALNEQF
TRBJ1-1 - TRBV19 ASSIMQGRSEAF
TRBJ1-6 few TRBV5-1 ASSLVGPRQTGGNSPLH
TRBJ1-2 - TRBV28 ASSPTGERGGYT
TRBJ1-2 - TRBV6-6 ASSLPRQSGYT
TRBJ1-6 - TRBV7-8 ASSLNGLGNSPLH
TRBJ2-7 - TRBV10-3 AIREIQKATYEQY
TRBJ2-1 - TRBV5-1 ASSLSGRRDNEQF
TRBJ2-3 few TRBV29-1 SVDAGDTQY
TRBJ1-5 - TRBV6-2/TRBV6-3 ASSYGAGSNQPQH
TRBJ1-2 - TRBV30 AWSGGSGSGYT
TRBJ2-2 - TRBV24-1 ATSVRGGSAGELF
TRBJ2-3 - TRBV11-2 ASSLGGDTQY
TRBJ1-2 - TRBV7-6 ASSPGGSNYGYT
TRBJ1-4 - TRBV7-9 ASSSPGRLGGKLF
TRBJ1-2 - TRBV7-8 ASSLGQGASYGYT
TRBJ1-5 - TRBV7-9 ASSRQGAGTDQPQH
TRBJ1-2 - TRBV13 ASSLVSPEGYGYT
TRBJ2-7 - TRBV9 ASTLGEGANYEQY
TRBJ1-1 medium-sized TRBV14 ASSPRGTGDTEAF
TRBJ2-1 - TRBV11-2 ASSLERGANNEQF
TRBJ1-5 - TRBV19 ASSIQQGGNQPQH
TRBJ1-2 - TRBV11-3 ASSPSPTVSIQNGYT
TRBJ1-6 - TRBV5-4 ASSEGALVSSPLH
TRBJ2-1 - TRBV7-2 ASSKRQGDDEQF
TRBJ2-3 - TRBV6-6 ASSYPNPGLGDTQY
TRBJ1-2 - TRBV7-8 ASSTRQPYGYT
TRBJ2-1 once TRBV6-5 ASSYAGSSYNEQF
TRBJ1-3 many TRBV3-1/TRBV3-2 ASSERRGGTIY
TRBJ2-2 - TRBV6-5 ASRSTGAFAGELF
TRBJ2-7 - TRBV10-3 ATTGFDEQY
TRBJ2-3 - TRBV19 ASKERGSTDTQY
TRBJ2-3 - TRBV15 ATTTGTSGSTDTQY
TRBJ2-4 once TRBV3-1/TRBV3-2 ASSQTDGKNIQY
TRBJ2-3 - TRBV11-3 ASSLDSAADTQY
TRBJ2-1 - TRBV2 ASSGTSRYNEQF
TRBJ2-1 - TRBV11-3 ASSLVTSGRGQEQF
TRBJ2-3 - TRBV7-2 ASSLATSGGNTDTQY
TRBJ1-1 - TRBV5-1 ASSSSGGTEAF
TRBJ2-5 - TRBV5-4 ASSSRKTSGQETQY
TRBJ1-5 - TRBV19 ASSSYGANQPQH
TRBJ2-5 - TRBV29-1 SDMTGARGTQY
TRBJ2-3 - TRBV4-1 ASSQFGTGGTDTQY
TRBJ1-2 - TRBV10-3 AISEAQGNYGYT
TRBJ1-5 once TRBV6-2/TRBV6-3 ASSYPQGPSNQPQH